Below, one T cell receptor (beta chain) is given with its context. V was shortened by 2 bases and J by 1 base, with 13 bases between the two germline ends. Per germline, CDR1 MNHNS and CDR2 SASEGT. The CDR3 covers 16 residues. Some clones are missing from TCRdb's copy, which holds only in-frame ones; the method was immunoSEQ multiplex PCR. The sample shows over 150,000 clones, almost 80% of them seen only once. This entry belongs to a study of blood T cell repertoires in COVID-19. Study-wide context: Acute-phase and convalescent COVID-19 samples originated in the United States, Italy and Spain. The cDNA or gDNA used as material had been derived from T cells, B-cell-depleted T cells, or PBMCs.

Those enrolled, adults aged about 18 to 89 years, came from under 25 US areas. Two consecutive negative NP/OP PCR tests, clearance, or resolved symptoms defined Cohort 3 recovery. This sequence originates from a woman between 50 and 59 years old who had recovered from COVID-19. Sequenced material: PBMCs or T cells enriched from blood (not recorded which). The chain carries TRBV6-1 and TRBJ2-3; the D is unclear. The CDR3 reads CASSESSNGGTDTQYF. The DNA of the CDR3 is TGTGCCAGCAGTGAATCTTCTAACGGTGGCACAGATACGCAGTATTTT.